The T cell receptor beta chain described here comes from a study of blood T cell repertoires in COVID-19. In the study overall: From the United States, Italy and Spain came samples of acute and convalescent COVID-19. In each case, the material was cDNA or gDNA derived from T cells, B-cell-depleted T cells, or PBMCs.

Authors' methods: Amplification with reference gene primers provided the estimates of nucleated cell counts. Libraries were prepared by immunoSEQ multiplex PCR; TCRdb keeps only in-frame clonotypes and omits some of them. V and J calls plus clone size are reproduced from that table; the DNA served to infer D and trimming. Among roughly 67,000 clones listed, roughly 84% were seen once. The ends were cut back, 3 bases at V and 5 bases at J, with 14 bases in the middle. Germline CDR1 reads GTSNPN; CDR2 reads SVGIG (reference sequence). The CDR3 totals 14 residues. The sequence was collected from a woman in her sixties or seventies with acute or convalescent COVID-19. The sample consisted of peripheral blood. The gene calls are TRBV30 and TRBJ1-5, with D perhaps matching TRBD1 (6 bases). In DNA form, the CDR3 reads TGTGCCTGGAGCCCTACAGGGAGTGATCAGCCCCAGCATTTT. Amino acids: CAWSPTGSDQPQHF.